These 26 T cell receptor beta chains share one sample of origin, sequenced in a study of cytomegalovirus exposure and HLA in healthy donors. The PCR made use of 60 Vbeta and 13 Jbeta primers. Sequenced by immunoSEQ multiplex PCR; TCRdb stores in-frame clones only, minus some. The profile shows 130,000 to 150,000 clones, roughly 70% of them singletons. Source material: PBMCs. These receptors were obtained from a man aged 18 to 29 in good health and CMV-seropositive.

This sequence joins TRBV12-1 and TRBJ2-3; TRBD2 is the table's D call, not checked against the DNA. TRBV12-1 is reported as a pseudogene. The CDR3 is 18 amino acids. The CDR3 spells CASSSFDGTSGRSDTQYF. CDR3 nucleotide sequence: TGTGCCAGCAGCTCCTTTGACGGGACTAGCGGGAGATCGGATACGCAGTATTTT.

This chain links TRBV5-4 with TRBJ1-1; 11 nucleotides align to TRBD1. The germline V gene has CDR1 SGHNT and CDR2 YYREEE (reference sequence). The CDR3 loop spans 17 amino acids. The V and J ends lost 4 bases and 1 base, in that order; junction bases with no gene match: 9. In DNA form, the CDR3 reads TGTGCCAGCAGCCGGTCGGGGGGGACAGGGGGGAACACTGAAGCTTTCTTT. Translated: CASSRSGGTGGNTEAFF.

V is TRBV27 and J is TRBJ1-5, with TRBD1 matching 9 bases. The ends lost 2 bases at V and 4 bases at J; junction bases unmatched: 6. This CDR3 contains 16 residues. The V gene's germline CDR1 is MNHEY and CDR2 SMNVEV (reference sequence). The DNA for the CDR3 is TGTGCCAGCAGTTTAAGGGGGGACAGGGTTAATCAGCCCCAGCATTTT. Residues: CASSLRGDRVNQPQHF.

The V gene is TRBV27, the J gene TRBJ1-1, with 7 bases lining up with TRBD1. V lost 6 bases and J lost 0; bases outside the gene matches: 1. CDR1 is MNHEY, CDR2 SMNVEV, per germline (reference sequence). The CDR3 extends over 13 amino acids. Here the CDR3 DNA reads TGTGCCAGCAGAGACAGGGTGAACACTGAAGCTTTCTTT. Protein: CASRDRVNTEAFF.

This chain links TRBV7-6 with TRBJ2-1, with 8 nucleotides matching TRBD2. V dropped 1 base and J dropped 3; count of bases not matched to a gene: 2. This CDR3 has 15 amino acids. Germline V lookup: CDR1 SGHVS, CDR2 FNYEAQ. Here the CDR3 reads CASSLGSGSYNEQFF. The CDR3 DNA follows: TGTGCCAGCAGCTTAGGAAGCGGGAGCTACAATGAGCAGTTCTTC.

V usage is TRBV4-1 and J usage is TRBJ2-3, with 7 bases fitting TRBD1. CDR1 and CDR2 from the germline V gene are MGHRA and YSYEKL. V was pared by 0 bases and J by 1 base, with 1 base of the junction left unmatched. The CDR3 sequence is 15 residues long. CDR3 amino acids: CASSQDQGGTDTQYF. CDR3 sequence (DNA): TGCGCCAGCAGCCAAGACCAGGGGGGCACAGATACGCAGTATTTT.

The chain employs TRBV7-2 and TRBJ1-2; 7 nucleotides line up with TRBD1. The germline gives CDR1 SGHTA, CDR2 FQGNSA. The CDR3 totals 15 residues. J gave up 3 bases and V 5 bases, and 9 bases lay outside the gene matches. The CDR3 DNA sequence: TGTGCCAGCAGCCTACAGGGGCAGGGTTACTATGGCTACACCTTC. Protein product: CASSLQGQGYYGYTF.

The chain combines TRBV30 with TRBJ2-1, with 7 bases that match TRBD2. The V gene end was trimmed by 1 base and the J gene end by 6 bases; junction bases not matched to a gene: 9. Germline loops: CDR1 GTSNPN, CDR2 SVGIG (reference sequence). This CDR3 region has 15 residues. CDR3 protein: CAWSGREDQRNEQFF. The CDR3 DNA reads TGTGCCTGGAGTGGACGGGAGGACCAGCGCAATGAGCAGTTCTTC. Looking up the rest from reference TRBV30 and TRBJ2-1 gives the full variable domain: SQTIHQWPATLVQPVGSPLSLECTVEGTSNPNLYWYRQAAGRGLQLLFYSVGIGQISSEVPQNLSASRPQDRQFILSSKKLLLSDSGFYLCAWSGREDQRNEQFFGPGTRLTVL.

The chain employs TRBV29-1 and TRBJ1-1, with 9 bases fitting TRBD1. Trimming removed 5 bases from V and 5 bases from J; junction bases left unmatched: 6. This CDR3 spans 13 amino acids. The germline CDR1 and CDR2 sequences are SQVTM and ANQGSEA. CDR3 sequence (DNA): TGCAGCGTTCAGACAGGGGGGGAGACTGAAGCTTTCTTT. This sequence encodes CSVQTGGETEAFF.

The rearrangement uses TRBV2 and TRBJ1-1, with 9 bases identical to TRBD1. V was clipped by 5 bases and J by 8 bases; unmatched bases: 9. The CDR3 extends over 14 amino acids. Germline lookup yields CDR1 SNHLY and CDR2 FYNNEI. CDR3 sequence (DNA): TGTGCCAGCAGTTTATTCGGGACAGGGACCGAAGCTTTCTTT. Encoded protein: CASSLFGTGTEAFF.

The rearrangement joins TRBV28 to TRBJ1-2; 8 bases align to TRBD1. The J segment lost 2 bases and the V segment lost 5 bases, leaving 1 base of the junction unmatched. CDR1 MDHEN and CDR2 SYDVKM come from the germline V gene. The CDR3 extends over 13 amino acids. CDR3 sequence (DNA): TGTGCCAGCAGTCGGACAGGGAACTATGGCTACACCTTC. Encoded protein: CASSRTGNYGYTF.

This rearrangement joins TRBV19 to TRBJ1-3; 8 nucleotides align to TRBD1. The V segment lost 7 bases and the J segment 0 bases; nucleotides outside the gene matches: 5. This CDR3 region has 15 residues. Germline V gene lookup returns CDR1 LNHDA and CDR2 SQIVND (reference sequence). This chain's CDR3 is CASTQDRVSGNTIYF. The CDR3 region has the DNA TGTGCCAGTACTCAGGACAGGGTCTCTGGAAACACCATATATTTT. Full variable domain (missing parts from reference TRBV19 and TRBJ1-3): DGGITQSPKYLFRKEGQNVTLSCEQNLNHDAMYWYRQDPGQGLRLIYYSQIVNDFQKGDIAEGYSVSREKKESFPLTVTSAQKNPTAFYLCASTQDRVSGNTIYFGEGSWLTVV.

The chain is built from TRBV28 and TRBJ1-2; the match to TRBD1 covers 11 bases. The germline gives CDR1 MDHEN, CDR2 SYDVKM. The CDR3 consists of 15 residues. V lost 6 bases to trimming and J lost 3 bases; unmatched junction nucleotides: 6. CDR3 sequence: CASSPGQGVYYGYTF. CDR3 coding DNA: TGTGCCAGCAGCCCGGGACAGGGGGTATACTATGGCTACACCTTC.

Notes on this clone: The junction departs from the called germline gene at one end, perhaps through a read error. DNA of the CDR3: TGTGCCAGCAGTGCCCTAGCGGGGGGCACAAATACGCAGTATTTT. Its translation is CASSALAGGTNTQYF. The chain has TRBV2 and TRBJ2-3; 11 bases align to TRBD2. CDR1 and CDR2 from the germline V gene are SNHLY and FYNNEI. CDR3 length: 15 amino acids.

The V and J genes are TRBV13 and TRBJ2-7, with TRBD1 as a possible D gene (6 bases). CDR1 PRHDT and CDR2 FYEKMQ come from the germline V gene (reference sequence). Trimming shortened V by 5 bases and J by 2 bases, and 13 bases separated the two germline ends. The CDR3 contains 14 residues. The DNA of the CDR3 is TGTGCCAGCAGCCCCCGACAGGCCACCTACGAGCAGTACTTC. It is translated as CASSPRQATYEQYF.

The genes are TRBV6-1 and TRBJ1-6, with 7 bases matching TRBD1. This CDR3 contains 16 residues. J was trimmed by 4 bases and V by 2 bases; bases with no gene match: 5. CDR1 is MNHNS and CDR2 is SASEGT in the germline V gene. CDR3: CASSERPTGYNSPLHF. In DNA form, the CDR3 reads TGTGCCAGCAGTGAACGCCCGACAGGGTATAATTCACCCCTCCACTTT.

In this sample, this clone turned up a few times. The chain combines TRBV7-6 with TRBJ2-3, with a tentative D call TRBD1 (6 bases). The germline gives CDR1 SGHVS, CDR2 FNYEAQ. V was shortened by 5 bases and J by 3 bases, with 15 bases between the two germline ends. CDR3 length equals 15 residues. The chain's CDR3 is CASSNQGGSTDTQYF. CDR3 nucleotide sequence: TGTGCCAGCAGCAATCAAGGGGGTAGTACAGATACGCAGTATTTT. The full variable domain, completed using reference TRBV7-6 and TRBJ2-3, is GAGVSQSPRYKVTKRGQDVALRCDPISGHVSLYWYRQALGQGPEFLTYFNYEAQQDKSGLPNDRFSAERPEGSISTLTIQRTEQRDSAMYRCASSNQGGSTDTQYFGPGTRLTVL.

This clone was counted only a few times. This chain links TRBV28 with TRBJ1-2; 8 bases map to TRBD1. Unmatched junction bases numbered 4, after V lost 6 bases and J lost 4 bases. This CDR3 is built from 13 residues. From germline, CDR1 is MDHEN and CDR2 SYDVKM. CDR3 region: CASSPGGGYGYTF. The CDR3 DNA reads as TGTGCCAGCAGCCCAGGGGGCGGCTATGGCTACACCTTC.

This chain joins TRBV28 and TRBJ2-5; D possibly corresponds to TRBD2 (6 bases). Germline V gene lookup returns CDR1 MDHEN and CDR2 SYDVKM. CDR3 length: 16 residues. Trimming shortened V by 5 bases and J by 0 bases, and 16 bases separated the two germline ends. The CDR3 sequence: CASSLSTSEYQETQYF. The CDR3 DNA sequence: TGTGCCAGCAGTCTCTCGACTAGTGAGTACCAAGAGACCCAGTACTTC. Full variable domain (outside the CDR3, taken from reference TRBV28 and TRBJ2-5): DVKVTQSSRYLVKRTGEKVFLECVQDMDHENMFWYRQDPGLGLRLIYFSYDVKMKEKGDIPEGYSVSREKKERFSLILESASTNQTSMYLCASSLSTSEYQETQYFGPGTRLLVL.

This clone has just a few counts. The V call is TRBV7-2, the J call TRBJ2-3; tentatively, D is TRBD2 (5 bases). V shed 4 bases and J shed 5 bases, with 13 bases lying between them. Germline CDR1 SGHTA, CDR2 FQGNSA. This CDR3 has 14 residues. The chain's CDR3 is CASSYRTGEDTQYF. The CDR3 DNA reads as TGTGCCAGCAGCTACCGAACCGGGGAAGATACGCAGTATTTT. The complete variable domain, with remaining parts taken from reference TRBV7-2 and TRBJ2-3, reads GAGVSQSPSNKVTEKGKDVELRCDPISGHTALYWYRQSLGQGLEFLIYFQGNSAPDKSGLPSDRFSAERTGGSVSTLTIQRTQQEDSAVYLCASSYRTGEDTQYFGPGTRLTVL.

The gene calls are TRBV4-1 and TRBJ2-3; 7 bases line up with TRBD2. In germline, CDR1 is MGHRA, CDR2 YSYEKL. J was trimmed by 5 bases and V by 4 bases; bases with no gene match: 6. This CDR3 has 14 residues. The CDR3 region has the DNA TGCGCCAGCAGCCCTACTAGCGCAAAAGATACGCAGTATTTT. Encoded protein: CASSPTSAKDTQYF.

This clone has only one observation. This rearrangement joins TRBV19 to TRBJ2-3; D might be TRBD1 (6 bases). V gave up 2 bases and J gave up 4 bases, with 16 bases separating them. This CDR3 spans 16 amino acids. The germline gives CDR1 LNHDA, CDR2 SQIVND (reference sequence). DNA of the CDR3: TGTGCCAGTAGTATATGGGCAGGGGCGTCGGCAGATACGCAGTATTTT. Protein: CASSIWAGASADTQYF.

The chain links TRBV28 to TRBJ2-2; TRBD1 might be the D (6 bases). The CDR3 consists of 14 residues. The germline V gene has CDR1 MDHEN and CDR2 SYDVKM. Trimming left V 5 bases short and J 0 bases short, with 7 bases between. CDR3 sequence (DNA): TGTGCCAGCAGTGACAGGCCGAACACCGGGGAGCTGTTTTTT. As protein: CASSDRPNTGELFF.

The genes are TRBV10-2 and TRBJ1-1, with 7 bases matching TRBD1. CDR1 is WSHSY, CDR2 SAAADI, per germline. V dropped 6 bases and J dropped 3; count of bases not matched to a gene: 4. The CDR3 loop spans 13 amino acids. CDR3 sequence (DNA): TGCGCCAGCAGCGAAACAGGGGACACTGAAGCTTTCTTT. Protein sequence: CASSETGDTEAFF.

CDR3 protein: CASSTRPGEGEQYF. CDR3 DNA sequence: TGCGCCAGCAGCACCCGACCCGGGGAGGGCGAGCAGTACTTC. V is TRBV5-1 and J is TRBJ2-7, with 7 bases aligning to TRBD2. Germline lookup yields CDR1 SGHRS and CDR2 YFSETQ. The length of the CDR3 is 14 residues. V shed 4 bases, J shed 6 bases, and the junction held 10 bases outside the gene matches.

There are a few counts of this clone. The V call is TRBV10-1, the J call TRBJ2-5, with TRBD2 matching over 9 bases. The germline V gene has CDR1 WNHNN and CDR2 SYGVQD (reference sequence). The CDR3 contains 16 residues. J gave up 2 bases and V 0 bases, and 4 bases lay outside the gene matches. CDR3 nucleotide sequence: TGCGCCAGCAGTGAGTCGATTAGCGGGGGTCAAGAGACCCAGTACTTC. Amino acid sequence: CASSESISGGQETQYF.